This T cell receptor beta chain was found in a study of post-analysis software for immune sequencing data. The study's findings and limits: With TRBV5-6, TRBV5-1 and TRBV20-1 included, 4 to 6 TRBV segments were more frequent in patients than in controls. The authors found that F measure strongly co-clustered same-batch samples.

The CDR3 covers 15 residues. The TCR beta cDNA libraries carried unique molecular identifiers. TCRdb analysed the PCR reads with MiXCR anew, one entry per CDR3 protein. The sample includes approximately 360,000 distinct CDR3 sequences, about a third seen only once; the top ten take 13%. Details on this clonotype: The target antigen is unknown.

The chain joins TRBV12-3 or TRBV12-4 to TRBJ2-1, with D maybe TRBD1 (6 bases). The J call may be mistaken, given a closer DNA end match to TRBJ2-7. The source is a girl aged 10 to 17 with multiple sclerosis. Specimen: blood. The CDR3 region has the DNA TGTGCCAGCAGTTTAAGGGACACATCCTACAATGAGCAGTACTTC. Residues: CASSLRDTSYNEQYF.